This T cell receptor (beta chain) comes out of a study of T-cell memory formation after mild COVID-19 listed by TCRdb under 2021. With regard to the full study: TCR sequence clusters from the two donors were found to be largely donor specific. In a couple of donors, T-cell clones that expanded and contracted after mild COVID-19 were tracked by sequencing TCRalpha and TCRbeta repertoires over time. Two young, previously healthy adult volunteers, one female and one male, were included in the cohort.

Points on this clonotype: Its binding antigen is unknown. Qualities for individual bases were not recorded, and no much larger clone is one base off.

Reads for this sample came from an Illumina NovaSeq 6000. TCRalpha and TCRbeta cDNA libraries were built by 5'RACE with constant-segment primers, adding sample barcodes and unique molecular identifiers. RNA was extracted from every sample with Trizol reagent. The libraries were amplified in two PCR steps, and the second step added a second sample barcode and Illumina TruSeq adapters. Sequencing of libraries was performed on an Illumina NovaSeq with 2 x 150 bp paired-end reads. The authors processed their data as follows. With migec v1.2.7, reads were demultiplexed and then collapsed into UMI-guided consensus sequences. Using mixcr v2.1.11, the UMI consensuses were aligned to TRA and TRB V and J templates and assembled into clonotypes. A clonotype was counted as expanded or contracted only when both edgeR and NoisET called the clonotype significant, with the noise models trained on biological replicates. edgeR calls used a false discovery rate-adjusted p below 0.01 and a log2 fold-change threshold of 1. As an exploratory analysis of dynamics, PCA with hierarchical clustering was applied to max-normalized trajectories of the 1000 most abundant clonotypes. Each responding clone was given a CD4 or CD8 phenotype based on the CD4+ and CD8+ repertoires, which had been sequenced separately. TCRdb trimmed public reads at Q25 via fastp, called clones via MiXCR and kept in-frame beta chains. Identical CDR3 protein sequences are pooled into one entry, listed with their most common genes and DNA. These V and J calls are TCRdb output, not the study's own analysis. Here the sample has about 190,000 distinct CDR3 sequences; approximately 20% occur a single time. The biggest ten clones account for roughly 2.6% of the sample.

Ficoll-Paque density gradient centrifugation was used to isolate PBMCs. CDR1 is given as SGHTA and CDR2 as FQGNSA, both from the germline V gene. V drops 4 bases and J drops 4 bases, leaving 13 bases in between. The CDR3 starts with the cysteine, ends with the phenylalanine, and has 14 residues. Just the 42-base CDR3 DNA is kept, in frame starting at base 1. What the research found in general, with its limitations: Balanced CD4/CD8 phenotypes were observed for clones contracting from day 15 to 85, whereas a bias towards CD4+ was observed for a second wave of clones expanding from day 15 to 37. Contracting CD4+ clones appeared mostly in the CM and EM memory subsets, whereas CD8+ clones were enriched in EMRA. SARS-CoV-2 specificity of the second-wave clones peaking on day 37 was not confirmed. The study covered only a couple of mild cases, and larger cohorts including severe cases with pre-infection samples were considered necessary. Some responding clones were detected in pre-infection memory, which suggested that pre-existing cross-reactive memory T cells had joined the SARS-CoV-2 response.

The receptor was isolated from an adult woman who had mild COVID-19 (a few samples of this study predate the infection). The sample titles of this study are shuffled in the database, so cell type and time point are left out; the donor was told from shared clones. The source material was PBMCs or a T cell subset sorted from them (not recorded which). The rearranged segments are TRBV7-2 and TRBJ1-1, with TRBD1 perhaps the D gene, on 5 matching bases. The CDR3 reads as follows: CASSYRDGFTEAFF. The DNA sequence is TGTGCCAGCAGCTACCGGGACGGATTCACTGAAGCTTTCTTT.